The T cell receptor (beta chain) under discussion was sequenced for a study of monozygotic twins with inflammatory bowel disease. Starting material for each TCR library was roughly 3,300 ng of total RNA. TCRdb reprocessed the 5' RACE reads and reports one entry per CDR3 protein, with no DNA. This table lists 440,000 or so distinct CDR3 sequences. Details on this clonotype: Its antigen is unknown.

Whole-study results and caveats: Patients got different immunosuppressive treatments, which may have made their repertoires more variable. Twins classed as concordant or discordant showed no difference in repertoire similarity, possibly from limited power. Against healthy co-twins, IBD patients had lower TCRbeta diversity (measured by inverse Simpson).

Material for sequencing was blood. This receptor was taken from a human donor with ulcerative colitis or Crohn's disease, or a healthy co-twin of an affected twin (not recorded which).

The CDR3 sequence: CASSFQLGSTYEQYF. This chain links TRBV7-9 with TRBJ2-7. Per the germline V gene, CDR1 is SEHNR and CDR2 is FQNEAQ (reference sequence). The CDR3 is 15 residues long.